Below, one T cell receptor beta chain is given with its context. Its target is unknown. Method: immunoSEQ multiplex PCR; TCRdb's copy keeps in-frame clones and lacks some. This sample has 300,000 to 350,000 clones, with about 86% found just once. This specimen belongs to a study of Ad26.COV2.S vaccination and SARS-CoV-2 variants. Study details: Ad26.COV2.S, an intramuscular injection, was given once or twice 56 days apart. Study conclusions and caveats: Reported post-vaccination CD8+ and CD4+ T cell responses to spike showed substantial breadth. Individuals receiving vaccine had higher spike-specific TCR breadth than placebo recipients did. Vaccinees and placebo recipients showed similar non-spike TCR breadth.

The sample's treatment: some 20 received Ad26.COV2.S at low or high dose, single or two shots; about 5 received placebo; per-sample allocation not given. Sampling took place 63 days after the first vaccine or placebo injection. Trimming cost V 6 bases and J 8 bases, with 5 bases left between them. The CDR3 runs to 11 residues. From germline, CDR1 is SEHNR and CDR2 FQNEAQ (reference sequence). The receptor was isolated from a person between 18 and 60 years old who received the Ad26.COV2.S COVID-19 vaccine or a placebo. The V and J genes are TRBV7-9 and TRBJ1-6; D unresolved. Sequencing was performed on peripheral blood, taken in a trial of Ad26.COV2.S vaccine versus placebo. DNA for the CDR3: TGTGCCAGCAGTAGGGATTCACCCCTCCACTTT. It yields the protein CASSRDSPLHF. The full variable domain, its missing parts supplied by reference TRBV7-9 and TRBJ1-6, is DTGVSQNPRHKITKRGQNVTFRCDPISEHNRLYWYRQTLGQGPEFLTYFQNEAQLEKSRLLSDRFSAERPKGSFSTLEIQRTEQGDSAMYLCASSRDSPLHFGNGTRLTVT.